This TCR beta chain was identified during a study of OX40 agonist ivuxolimab in advanced cancers. This CDR3 spans 14 amino acids. Germline V CDR1 and CDR2: SGHTA, FQGTGA. V was pared by 1 base and J by 0 bases, with 4 bases between. Data came from immunoSEQ multiplex PCR; TCRdb stores just in-frame clones and leaves some out. The repertoire holds more than 50,000 clones, roughly 84% seen once, with about 5.1% in the top ten. Turning to this clone: What it binds is unknown.

Study results and limitations: At 0.1 to 3.0 mg/kg, clonal expansion of CD4+ and CD8+ blood T cells had occurred by week 6.

The origin of this receptor is an adult with an advanced solid tumor such as melanoma, head and neck, liver or kidney cancer. The starting material was CD4+ or CD8+ T cells sorted from blood, obtained in a trial of the OX40 agonist ivuxolimab. The chain combines TRBV7-3 with TRBJ1-3, with no clear D. This chain's CDR3 is CASSLSNSGNTIYF. The CDR3 DNA sequence: TGTGCCAGCAGCTTAAGCAACTCTGGAAACACCATATATTTT.